The 2 T cell receptor beta chains given below trace back to one sample, sequenced in a study of blood T cells in healthy people across ages. The second PCR ran about 6 to 11 cycles with a sample-barcoded 5' primer and J-beta primers. TCRdb reprocessed the 5' RACE reads with MiXCR, giving one entry per CDR3 protein. This sample yields 750,000 or so distinct CDR3 sequences, of which 25% are seen a single time; just under 9.5% belongs to the top ten. These data also formed part of another study, on T cells of mothers and their children.

Specimen: blood. These receptors were collected from a boy between 10 and 17 years old in good health.

This chain connects TRBV12-3 or TRBV12-4 to TRBJ2-5; no clear D gene. The CDR3 spans 15 residues. V dropped 4 bases and J dropped 1 base, with 13 bases sitting between them. CDR3: CASSYVPNSQETQYF. The CDR3 DNA reads TGTGCCAGCAGTTACGTCCCCAACAGCCAAGAGACCCAGTACTTC.

This clonotype has a handful of counts. At one of its ends the junction is not consistent with the germline gene, which may arise from a read error. The CDR3 protein is CSGAGASNTDTQYF. CDR3 DNA: TGCAGCGGGGCAGGGGCATCTAACACAGATACACAGTATTTT. The rearrangement uses TRBV29-1 and TRBJ2-3; the D gene is possibly TRBD1 (6 bases). This CDR3 is built from 14 residues. Looked up from germline, CDR1 is SQVTM and CDR2 is ANQGSEA.